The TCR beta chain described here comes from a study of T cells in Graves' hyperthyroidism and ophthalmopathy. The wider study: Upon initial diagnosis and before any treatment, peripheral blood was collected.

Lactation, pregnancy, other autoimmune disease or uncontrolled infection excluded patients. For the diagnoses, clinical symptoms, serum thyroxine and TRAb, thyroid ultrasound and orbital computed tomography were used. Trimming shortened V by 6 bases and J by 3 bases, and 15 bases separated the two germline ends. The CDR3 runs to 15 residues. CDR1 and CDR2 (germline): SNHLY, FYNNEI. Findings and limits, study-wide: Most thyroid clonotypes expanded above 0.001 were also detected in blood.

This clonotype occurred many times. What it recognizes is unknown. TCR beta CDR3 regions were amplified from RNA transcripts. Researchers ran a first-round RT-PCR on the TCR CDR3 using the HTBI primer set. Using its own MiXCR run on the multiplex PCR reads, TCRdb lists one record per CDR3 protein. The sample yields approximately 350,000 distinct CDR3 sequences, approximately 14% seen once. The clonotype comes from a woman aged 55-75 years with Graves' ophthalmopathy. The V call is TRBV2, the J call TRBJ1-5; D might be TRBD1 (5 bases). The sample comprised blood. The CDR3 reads CASRGGTGVNQPQHF. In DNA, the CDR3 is TGTGCCAGCAGGGGGGGGACTGGCGTCAATCAGCCCCAGCATTTT.